The 19 T cell receptor beta chains given below trace back to one sample, sequenced in a study of early T cells in non-severe SARS-CoV-2 infection. TCRdb re-derived calls from the 5' RACE reads in MiXCR, one entry per CDR3 protein. The sample contains approximately 22,000 distinct CDR3 sequences, roughly 4.5% of which appear only once. The specimen was whole blood. These receptors came from an adult who was a healthcare worker with PCR-confirmed SARS-CoV-2 infection or an uninfected control (not recorded which).

The sample holds many counts of this clonotype. The chain is built from TRBV10-3 and TRBJ2-3; TRBD1 is a possible D gene (6 bases). The CDR3 is 13 residues long. Looked up from germline, CDR1 is ENHRY and CDR2 is SYGVKD. Trimming cost V 11 bases and J 5 bases, with 17 bases left between them. The CDR3 loop reads CAVPGHQGDTQYF. CDR3 in DNA: TGTGCCGTCCCGGGACACCAGGGAGATACGCAGTATTTT.

This clonotype has more than one count but fewer than ten. This chain links TRBV6-2 or TRBV6-3 with TRBJ1-1, with D unclear. The CDR3 length is 14 residues. Germline V lookup: CDR1 MNHEY, CDR2 SVGEGT. The germline V and J ends were trimmed by 0 bases and 2 bases, with 7 bases remaining between them. The DNA for the CDR3 is TGTGCCAGCAGTTACTCTCGCGGCAACACTGAAGCTTTCTTT. Encoded protein: CASSYSRGNTEAFF.

The table lists this clonotype with a few counts. This rearrangement joins TRBV6-5 to TRBJ2-5; 8 bases are shared with TRBD1. The CDR3 consists of 15 residues. The trim removed 6 bases at V and 1 base at J, leaving 7 bases unmatched. Per the germline V gene, CDR1 is MNHEY and CDR2 is SVGAGI. The CDR3 DNA sequence: TGTGCCAGCAGCGGGGGACAGGTGATCCAAGAGACCCAGTACTTC. This codes for CASSGGQVIQETQYF.

The sample holds many counts of this clonotype. The V and J genes are TRBV30 and TRBJ2-1, with D perhaps matching TRBD2 (5 bases). Trimming took 2 bases from V and 7 from J, leaving 12 bases between them. The CDR3 consists of 13 residues. Germline lookup yields CDR1 GTSNPN and CDR2 SVGIG (reference sequence). The CDR3: CAWSPSWWNEQFF. Written as DNA, the CDR3 is TGTGCCTGGAGTCCTAGCTGGTGGAATGAGCAGTTCTTC.

This chain links TRBV6-2 or TRBV6-3 with TRBJ1-1, with D possibly matching TRBD1 (5 bases). The CDR3 spans 16 residues. Trimming left V 3 bases short and J 1 base short, with 15 bases between. Germline V gene lookup returns CDR1 MNHEY and CDR2 SVGEGT. This chain's CDR3 is CASSYWFRGENTEAFF. CDR3 bases: TGTGCCAGCAGTTATTGGTTTCGGGGCGAGAACACTGAAGCTTTCTTT.

Only a few counts were recorded for this clonotype. The chain combines TRBV29-1 with TRBJ2-1, with D uncertain. The V end lost 0 bases, the J end lost 2 bases, and 17 bases lay between the germline ends. Germline V gene sequence: CDR1 SQVTM, CDR2 ANQGSEA. This CDR3 has 17 amino acids. The CDR3 bases are TGCAGCGTTGAAGATTTAAAGGCGGACCCCCCCTACAATGAGCAGTTCTTC. It translates to CSVEDLKADPPYNEQFF.

This clonotype was observed a few times. The chain uses TRBV11-3 and TRBJ2-6; a possible D gene is TRBD1 (5 bases). This CDR3 is 17 amino acids long. The V gene's germline CDR1 is SGHNT and CDR2 YENEEA. V was pared by 2 bases and J by 5 bases, with 16 bases between. CDR3 residues: CASSLPRASDRANVLTF. The CDR3 DNA reads as TGTGCCAGCAGCTTACCCAGGGCCAGTGACAGGGCCAACGTCCTGACTTTC. The full variable domain, in which reference TRBV11-3 and TRBJ2-6 provide the parts outside the CDR3, is EAGVVQSPRYKIIEKKQPVAFWCNPISGHNTLYWYLQNLGQGPELLIRYENEEAVDDSQLPKDRFSAERLKGVDSTLKIQPAELGDSAVYLCASSLPRASDRANVLTFGAGSRLTVL.

The chain has TRBV4-1 and TRBJ2-3, with a possible D match to TRBD2 (6 bases). The germline V and J ends were trimmed by 4 bases and 7 bases, with 18 bases remaining between them. The CDR3 totals 15 residues. Germline CDR1 reads MGHRA; CDR2 reads YSYEKL. CDR3 nucleotide sequence: TGCGCCAGCAGCCCACCCGGGAGTGCCGGGAATACGCAGTATTTT. Translating gives CASSPPGSAGNTQYF.

The chain recombines TRBV3-1 with TRBJ2-4; 9 bases are a match to TRBD1. Germline values: CDR1 LGHDT, CDR2 YNNKEL (reference sequence). This CDR3 spans 14 amino acids. The V and J ends lost 4 bases and 6 bases, in that order; junction bases with no gene match: 4. The CDR3 sequence is CASSRGQGINIQYF. CDR3 nucleotides: TGTGCCAGCAGCCGTGGACAGGGGATAAACATTCAGTACTTC.

This clonotype was seen ten or more times. The J gene is TRBJ2-1, the V gene TRBV24-1; 11 nucleotides align to TRBD2. Trimming removed 4 bases from V and 5 bases from J; junction bases left unmatched: 9. Germline lookup yields CDR1 KGHDR and CDR2 SFDVKD. The length of the CDR3 is 17 residues. Here the CDR3 reads CATSDNRLAGQHNEQFF. The CDR3 DNA reads TGTGCCACCAGTGACAACCGACTAGCGGGGCAACACAATGAGCAGTTCTTC.

This clonotype was picked up many times. The rearrangement uses TRBV21-1 and TRBJ2-3. TRBV21-1 is a recognized pseudogene. This CDR3 region has 13 residues. The CDR3: CASSQAGSDTQYF. The CDR3 nucleotides are TGTGCCAGCAGCCAAGCAGGGTCAGATACGCAGTATTTT.

In this sample, this clonotype turned up many times. This rearrangement joins TRBV18 to TRBJ1-1; D is unresolved. CDR3 length equals 13 residues. Deletions cut 6 bases from V and 1 base from J, with 9 bases between. The germline V gene encodes CDR1 KGHSH and CDR2 LQKENI. In DNA, the CDR3 is TGTGCCAGCTCCGAGGGCGGGAACACTGAAGCTTTCTTT. Translating it yields CASSEGGNTEAFF. Looking up the rest from reference TRBV18 and TRBJ1-1 gives the full variable domain: NAGVMQNPRHLVRRRGQEARLRCSPMKGHSHVYWYRQLPEEGLKFMVYLQKENIIDESGMPKERFSAEFPKEGPSILRIQQVVRGDSAAYFCASSEGGNTEAFFGQGTRLTVV.

This clonotype was observed many times. The rearrangement joins TRBV24-1 to TRBJ2-2, with 11 positions matching TRBD1. The CDR3 runs 16 residues. The germline V gene has CDR1 KGHDR and CDR2 SFDVKD. V lost 2 bases and J lost 6; bases outside the gene matches: 4. The CDR3: CATSDYGTGGPGELFF. In nucleotides, the CDR3 is TGTGCCACCAGTGATTACGGGACAGGGGGACCCGGGGAGCTGTTTTTT.

Relative to its sample, this clonotype is large. The J gene is TRBJ2-1, the V gene TRBV12-3 or TRBV12-4; 8 bases line up with TRBD1. This CDR3 comprises 15 residues. Trimming took 4 bases from V and 0 from J; bases not matched to a gene: 2. CDR3 amino acids: CASSYGQGSYNEQFF. In nucleotides, the CDR3 is TGTGCCAGCAGTTACGGACAGGGCTCCTACAATGAGCAGTTCTTC.

This chain uses TRBV7-8 with TRBJ2-1; no reliable D call. In germline, CDR1 is SGHVS, CDR2 FQNEAQ. The CDR3 extends over 10 amino acids. Trimming removed 1 base at V and 15 bases at J, with 7 bases between. The CDR3 bases are TGTGCCAGCAGCTTAGGGGCGCCGTTCTTC. Protein product: CASSLGAPFF.

This chain joins TRBV28 and TRBJ2-2; D remains ambiguous. This CDR3 is built from 12 residues. Germline V gene data show CDR1 as MDHEN and CDR2 as SYDVKM. CDR3 coding DNA: TGTGCTGAGATGGAGAACACCGGGGAGCTGTTTTTT. Translating it yields CAEMENTGELFF.

By proportion, this clonotype is medium-sized. In DNA form, the CDR3 reads TGTGCCAGCGGAAGGGCGGCTGAAGCTTTCTTT. Residues: CASGRAAEAFF. The chain couples TRBV9 to TRBJ1-1; D gene unclear. CDR3 length equals 11 residues. Between the trimmed V and J ends, which lost 7 bases and 6 bases, there was a span of 10 bases. Germline-derived CDR1 and CDR2 are SGDLS and YYNGEE. The full variable domain, in which reference TRBV9 and TRBJ1-1 provide the parts outside the CDR3, is DSGVTQTPKHLITATGQRVTLRCSPRSGDLSVYWYQQSLDQGLQFLIQYYNGEERAKGNILERFSAQQFPDLHSELNLSSLELGDSALYFCASGRAAEAFFGQGTRLTVV.

CDR3 bases: TGTGCCATCAGTGAGTCGTCAGGAATGGGGACTGAAGCTTTCTTT. Residues: CAISESSGMGTEAFF. J is TRBJ1-1 and V is TRBV10-3; D is uncertain. Trimming took 0 bases from V and 5 from J, leaving 13 bases between them. The CDR3 covers 15 residues. CDR1 ENHRY and CDR2 SYGVKD come from the germline V gene.

This clonotype has at least ten counts. The chain couples TRBV11-2 to TRBJ2-7, with D possibly matching TRBD1 (5 bases). The CDR3 has 11 residues. V lost 5 bases and J 10 bases, leaving 12 bases between the germline ends. Germline lookup yields CDR1 SGHAT and CDR2 FQNNGV. Written as DNA, the CDR3 is TGTGCCAGCAGCCAAAACAGGAAACAGTACTTC. Protein sequence: CASSQNRKQYF.